This T cell receptor beta chain was captured in a study of cytomegalovirus exposure and HLA in healthy donors. The CDR3 loop spans 14 amino acids. V shed 4 bases, J shed 3 bases, and the junction held 6 bases outside the gene matches. Germline V gives CDR1 SQVTM, CDR2 ANQGSEA. Among the donors, all were healthy bone marrow donors. Use of 60 Vbeta and 13 Jbeta primers characterized the PCR. Sequencing used immunoSEQ multiplex PCR; TCRdb keeps in-frame clones, though not all of them. The sample yields 98,000 or so clones, less than 85% seen once. Sequenced: PBMCs. This clonotype was obtained from a woman aged 18-35 years in good health and CMV-seropositive. V usage is TRBV29-1 and J usage is TRBJ2-1, with TRBD1 matching 7 bases. The CDR3 loop reads CSVVGQVHYNEQFF. The CDR3 DNA reads as TGCAGCGTTGTAGGACAGGTTCACTACAATGAGCAGTTCTTC.